A single sample is the source of the 2 T cell receptor beta chains below, sequenced in a study of PD-1 blockade in classical Hodgkin lymphoma. Libraries were prepared by immunoSEQ multiplex PCR; TCRdb keeps only in-frame clonotypes and omits some of them. This repertoire shows approximately 50,000 clones, roughly 73% found once; its top ten account for over 12%. Relapse was seen in all patients after autologous stem cell transplantation, and brentuximab vedotin exposure was variable. This specimen consisted of peripheral blood mononuclear cells (PBMCs), obtained before the second cycle of nivolumab. The source of these receptors is a human donor with classical Hodgkin lymphoma.

CDR3: CASSVGSGRAQETQYF. In DNA, the CDR3 is TGTGCCAGCAGCGTAGGTAGCGGGAGGGCCCAAGAGACCCAGTACTTC. This chain connects TRBV9 to TRBJ2-5; 11 bases align to TRBD2. The length of the CDR3 is 16 residues. Germline loops: CDR1 SGDLS, CDR2 YYNGEE. Trimming at V came to 0 bases and at J to 1 base, leaving 2 bases not matched to a gene.

This chain connects TRBV4-1 to TRBJ1-4, with TRBD1 as a possible D gene (5 bases). Germline CDR1 and CDR2: MGHRA and YSYEKL. The CDR3 extends over 16 amino acids. Trimming shortened V by 1 base and J by 10 bases, and 19 bases separated the two germline ends. The CDR3 sequence is CASSQVTQQAQGKLFF. CDR3 nucleotide sequence: TGCGCCAGCAGCCAAGTGACCCAACAAGCCCAGGGAAAACTGTTTTTT.